A selection of T cell receptor beta chains follows, all from one sample in a study of STAT5B mutations in CD4+ large granular lymphocyte leukemia. Assay: immunoSEQ multiplex PCR; the TCRdb copy retains only in-frame clones and omits some. Altogether nearly 35,000 clones are present, about 70% being singletons, with the ten largest covering under 2%. The sample consisted of CD4+ T cells from blood buffy coats. These receptors originate from a human donor in good health. CDR3s include the opening cysteine and the closing phenylalanine or tryptophan. D genes are given only for firm matches. Some rows have no size entry. The others give once, few or many, or a class for an expanded clone.

v_gene,j_gene,abundance,d_gene,CDR3aa,CDR3nt
TRBV4-1,TRBJ2-7,once,.,CASSQASQTSYEQYF,TGCGCCAGCAGCCAAGCGAGTCAGACATCCTACGAGCAGTACTTC
TRBV4-2,TRBJ2-7,few,.,CASSRSQSSYEQYF,TGTGCCAGCAGCCGATCACAGAGCTCCTACGAGCAGTACTTC
TRBV6-1,TRBJ2-5,.,TRBD1,CASSVHRGRETQYF,TGTGCCAGCAGTGTACACAGGGGGCGGGAGACCCAGTACTTC
TRBV19,TRBJ2-2,.,.,CASRRDGSNTGELFF,TGTGCCAGTAGACGGGACGGCTCGAACACCGGGGAGCTGTTTTTT
TRBV14,TRBJ1-1,.,.,CASSQGSIASTEAFF,TGTGCCAGCAGCCAAGGGTCCATCGCCAGCACTGAAGCTTTCTTT
TRBV4-2,TRBJ1-1,few,.,CASSQETVLNTEAFF,TGTGCCAGCAGCCAAGAGACAGTATTGAACACTGAAGCTTTCTTT
TRBV5-1,TRBJ1-6,.,.,CASSPQGGNSPLHF,TGCGCCAGCAGTCCGCAGGGCGGGAATTCACCCCTCCACTTT
TRBV5-6,TRBJ1-3,.,.,CASSLHLTDSGNTIYF,TGTGCCAGCAGCTTGCACCTCACGGACTCTGGAAACACCATATATTTT
TRBV9,TRBJ2-3,.,.,CASSVGAPGVTDTQYF,TGTGCCAGCAGCGTAGGGGCCCCAGGGGTGACAGATACGCAGTATTTT
TRBV5-1,TRBJ1-2,.,TRBD1,CASTPTGSYGYTF,TGCGCCAGCACCCCGACAGGGTCTTATGGCTACACCTTC
TRBV7-9,TRBJ2-2,.,TRBD1,CASSSGQGRAGELFF,TGTGCCAGCAGCTCGGGACAGGGCCGCGCCGGGGAGCTGTTTTTT
TRBV2,TRBJ1-5,.,TRBD1,CASSGTGGKQPQHF,TGTGCCAGCAGTGGGACAGGGGGAAAGCAGCCCCAGCATTTT
TRBV25-1,TRBJ1-1,.,.,CASGGGALPGTEAFF,TGTGCCAGCGGTGGGGGGGCCCTCCCTGGGACTGAAGCTTTCTTT
TRBV29-1,TRBJ1-3,.,.,CSVVPGSGNTIYF,TGCAGCGTTGTTCCAGGATCTGGAAACACCATATATTTT
TRBV5-5,TRBJ1-4,.,.,CASSRGATATNEKLFF,TGTGCCAGCAGCCGGGGGGCTACCGCAACTAATGAAAAACTGTTTTTT
TRBV6-4,TRBJ2-3,.,.,CATRGATDTQYF,TGTGCCACCCGGGGGGCCACAGATACGCAGTATTTT
TRBV6-5,TRBJ2-1,.,TRBD1,CASSYSRQGQQFF,TGTGCCAGCAGTTACTCCAGACAGGGGCAGCAGTTCTTC
TRBV18,TRBJ2-7,.,TRBD2,CASSPPSSGGYEQYF,TGTGCCAGCTCACCACCTTCTAGCGGGGGTTACGAGCAGTACTTC
TRBV14,TRBJ2-3,.,.,CASSQGSALDTQYF,TGTGCCAGCAGCCAAGGCTCCGCGTTGGATACGCAGTATTTT
TRBV7-2,TRBJ1-3,.,.,CASSRPSSSGLGNTIYF,TGTGCCAGCAGCCGACCCTCCTCGTCGGGGTTGGGGAACACCATATATTTT
TRBV19,TRBJ1-1,.,TRBD1,CASSQTFRQGGNTEAFF,TGTGCCAGTAGCCAAACTTTTAGACAGGGGGGGAACACTGAAGCTTTCTTT
TRBV29-1,TRBJ2-5,.,.,CSVDKGETQYF,TGCAGCGTTGATAAGGGGGAGACCCAGTACTTC
TRBV5-6,TRBJ1-3,.,TRBD1,CASSLQGVGNTIYF,TGTGCCAGCAGCTTGCAGGGGGTTGGAAACACCATATATTTT
TRBV5-4,TRBJ1-1,.,TRBD1,CASSRGTGTLNTEAFF,TGTGCCAGCAGCCGCGGGACAGGGACATTGAACACTGAAGCTTTCTTT
TRBV5-1,TRBJ2-3,.,TRBD2,CASSFSGGGDTQYF,TGCGCCAGCAGCTTTAGCGGCGGGGGGGATACGCAGTATTTT
TRBV19,TRBJ1-2,once,.,CASSIDPLSYGYTF,TGTGCCAGTAGTATAGACCCCTTGAGCTATGGCTACACCTTC
TRBV7-6,TRBJ2-1,once,.,CASSFRGSEQFF,TGTGCCAGCAGCTTCCGGGGATCCGAGCAGTTCTTC
TRBV15,TRBJ2-2,.,TRBD2,CATSSTLAGGPNTGELFF,TGTGCCACCAGCAGTACACTAGCGGGGGGCCCTAACACCGGGGAGCTGTTTTTT